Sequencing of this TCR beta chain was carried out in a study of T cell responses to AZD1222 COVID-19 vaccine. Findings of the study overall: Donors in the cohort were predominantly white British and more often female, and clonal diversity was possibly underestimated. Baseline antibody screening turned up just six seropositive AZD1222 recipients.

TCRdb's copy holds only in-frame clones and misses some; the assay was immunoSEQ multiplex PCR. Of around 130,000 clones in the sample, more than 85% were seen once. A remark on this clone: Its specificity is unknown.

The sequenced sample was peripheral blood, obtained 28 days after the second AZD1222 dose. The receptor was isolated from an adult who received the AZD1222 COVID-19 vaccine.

The CDR3 bases are TGTGCTAGTGGACCATGGACTACAAACACCGGGGAGCTGTTTTTT. Its protein product is CASGPWTTNTGELFF. The genes are TRBV12-5 and TRBJ2-2; a possible D gene is TRBD2 (6 bases). The length of the CDR3 is 15 residues. Germline-derived CDR1 and CDR2 are LGHNT and FRNRAP. Trimming cost V 6 bases and J 2 bases, with 13 bases left between them.